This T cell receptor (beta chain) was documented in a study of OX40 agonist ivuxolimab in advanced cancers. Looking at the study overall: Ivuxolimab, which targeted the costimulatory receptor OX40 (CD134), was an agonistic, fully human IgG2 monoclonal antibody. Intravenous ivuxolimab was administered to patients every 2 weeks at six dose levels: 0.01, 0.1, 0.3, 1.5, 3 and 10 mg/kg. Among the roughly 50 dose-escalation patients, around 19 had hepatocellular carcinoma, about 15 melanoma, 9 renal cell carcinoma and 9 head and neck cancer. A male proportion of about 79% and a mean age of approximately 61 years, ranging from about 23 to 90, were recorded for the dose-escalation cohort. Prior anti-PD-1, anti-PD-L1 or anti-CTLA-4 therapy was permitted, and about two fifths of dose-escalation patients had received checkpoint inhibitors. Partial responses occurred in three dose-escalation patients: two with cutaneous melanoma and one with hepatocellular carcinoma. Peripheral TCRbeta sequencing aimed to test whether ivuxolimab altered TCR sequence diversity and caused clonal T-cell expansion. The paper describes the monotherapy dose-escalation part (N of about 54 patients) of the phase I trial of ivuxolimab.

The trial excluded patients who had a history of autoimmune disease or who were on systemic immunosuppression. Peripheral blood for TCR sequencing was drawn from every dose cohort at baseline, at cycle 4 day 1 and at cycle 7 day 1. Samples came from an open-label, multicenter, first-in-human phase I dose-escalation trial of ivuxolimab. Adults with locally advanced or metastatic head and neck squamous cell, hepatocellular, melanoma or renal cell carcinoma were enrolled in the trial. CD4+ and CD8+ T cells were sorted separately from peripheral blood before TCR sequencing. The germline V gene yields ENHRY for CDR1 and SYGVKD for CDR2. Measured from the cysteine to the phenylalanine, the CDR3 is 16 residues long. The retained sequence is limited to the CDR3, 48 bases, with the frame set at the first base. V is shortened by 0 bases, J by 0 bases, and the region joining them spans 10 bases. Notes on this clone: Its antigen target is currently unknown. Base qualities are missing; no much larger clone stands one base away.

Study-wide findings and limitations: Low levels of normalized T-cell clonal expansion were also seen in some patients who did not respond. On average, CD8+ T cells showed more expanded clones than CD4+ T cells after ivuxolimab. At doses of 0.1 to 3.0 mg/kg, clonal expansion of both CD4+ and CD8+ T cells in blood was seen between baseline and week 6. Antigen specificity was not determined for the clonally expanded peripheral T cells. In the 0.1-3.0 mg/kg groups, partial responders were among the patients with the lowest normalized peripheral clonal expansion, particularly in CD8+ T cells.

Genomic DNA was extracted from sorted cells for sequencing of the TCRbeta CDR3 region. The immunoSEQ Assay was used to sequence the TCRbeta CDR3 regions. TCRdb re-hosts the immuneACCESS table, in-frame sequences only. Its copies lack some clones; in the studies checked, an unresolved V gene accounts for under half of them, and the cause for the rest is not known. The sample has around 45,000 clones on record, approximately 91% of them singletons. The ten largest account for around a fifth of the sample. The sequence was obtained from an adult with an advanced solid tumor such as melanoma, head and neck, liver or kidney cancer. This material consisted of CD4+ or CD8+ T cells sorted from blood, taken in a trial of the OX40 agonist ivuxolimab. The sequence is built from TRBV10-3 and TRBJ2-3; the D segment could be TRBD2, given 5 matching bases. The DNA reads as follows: TGTGCCATCAGTGAGTCTAAGAGCGGTAGCACAGATACGCAGTATTTT. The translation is CAISESKSGSTDTQYF.